A single sample is the source of the 31 T cell receptor beta chains below, sequenced in a study of T cells in Graves' hyperthyroidism and ophthalmopathy. Using RNA transcripts as the source, TCR beta CDR3 regions were amplified. Researchers ran a first-round RT-PCR on the TCR CDR3 using the HTBI primer set. TCRdb ran MiXCR on the multiplex PCR reads and lists one entry per CDR3 protein. Among some 250,000 distinct CDR3 sequences listed, roughly 15% were seen once. The sample taken for sequencing was blood. The source is a woman aged 35 to 49 with Graves' hyperthyroidism that later progressed to Graves' ophthalmopathy.

This clonotype was recorded a few times. The chain recombines TRBV4-2 with TRBJ2-5; 7 bases are a match to TRBD2. Germline V gene sequence: CDR1 LGHNA, CDR2 YNFKEQ. Trimming took 1 base from V and 2 from J; bases not matched to a gene: 4. CDR3 length: 15 amino acids. CDR3 protein: CASSQGGLPQETQYF. The CDR3 bases are TGTGCCAGCAGCCAAGGGGGACTACCTCAAGAGACCCAGTACTTC.

As regards this clonotype: The conserved phenylalanine or tryptophan is not found at the CDR3 terminus, so this likely reflects a read error. The limits of the CDR3 on the DNA are not certain, so only TCRdb's listed CDR3 is given. The genes are TRBV7-6 and TRBJ2-1. In germline, CDR1 is SGHVS, CDR2 FNYEAQ. With termini counted, the CDR3 has 16 amino acids. The CDR3 region is CASSSTRRRAYNEPFL.

This clonotype came up many times. V and J are TRBV28 and TRBJ1-3; 7 bases line up with TRBD1. The CDR3 runs to 14 residues. Germline V CDR1 and CDR2: MDHEN, SYDVKM. Trimming removed 6 bases from V and 4 bases from J; junction bases left unmatched: 6. The CDR3 coding sequence is TGTGCCAGCAGATCCGGGACAGCGGGAAACACCATATATTTT. This codes for CASRSGTAGNTIYF.

The J gene is TRBJ1-2, the V gene TRBV18, with a tentative D call TRBD1 (6 bases). V lost 3 bases to trimming and J lost 4 bases, with 9 bases between them. From germline, CDR1 is KGHSH and CDR2 LQKENI. This CDR3 contains 13 residues. CDR3 DNA sequence: TGTGCCAGCTCACCTGAGGGGGGCTATGGCTACACCTTC. Amino acid sequence: CASSPEGGYGYTF.

This clonotype was counted many times. The chain links TRBV19 to TRBJ2-1, with D tentatively TRBD1 (5 bases). Looked up from germline, CDR1 is LNHDA and CDR2 is SQIVND (reference sequence). Trimming took 3 bases from V and 9 from J, leaving 12 bases between them. This CDR3 is 13 amino acids long. The CDR3 DNA is TGTGCCAGTAGTATTCAATGGGGCCGTGAGCAGTTCTTC. Translated, it gives CASSIQWGREQFF.

A few counts support this clonotype. The genes are TRBV19 and TRBJ2-7; D might be TRBD1 (5 bases). V lost 3 bases and J 12 bases, leaving 18 bases between the germline ends. CDR3 size: 13 residues. Germline V CDR1 and CDR2: LNHDA, SQIVND (reference sequence). CDR3 DNA sequence: TGTGCCAGTAGTATTCTGGCGGAAGGGGCTCCGTACTTC. It translates to CASSILAEGAPYF.

This clonotype was found many times. V usage is TRBV27 and J usage is TRBJ2-1; D possibly corresponds to TRBD2 (6 bases). The ends were cut back, 7 bases at V and 1 base at J, with 11 bases in the middle. This CDR3 spans 14 amino acids. CDR1 is MNHEY, CDR2 SMNVEV, per germline (reference sequence). CDR3 region: CASTGGVSYNEQFF. The CDR3 nucleotides are TGTGCCAGCACGGGCGGGGTTTCCTACAATGAGCAGTTCTTC.

This clonotype was seen at least ten times. The rearrangement uses TRBV5-1 and TRBJ2-5; 8 bases align to TRBD2. The CDR3 contains 15 residues. Trimming cost V 2 bases and J 5 bases; bases outside gene matches: 8. The germline V gene encodes CDR1 SGHRS and CDR2 YFSETQ. The CDR3 reads CASSFQAGAEETQYF. CDR3 DNA: TGCGCCAGCAGCTTCCAAGCGGGAGCGGAGGAGACCCAGTACTTC.

The gene calls are TRBV11-2 and TRBJ2-1, with D perhaps TRBD2 (5 bases). Between the trimmed V and J ends, which lost 1 base and 12 bases, there was a span of 10 bases. This CDR3 has 12 amino acids. Germline values: CDR1 SGHAT, CDR2 FQNNGV. DNA for the CDR3: TGTGCCAGCAGCTTAGTCTCGGCGGGGCAGTTCTTC. Protein sequence: CASSLVSAGQFF. Based on the CDR3 plus reference TRBV11-2 and TRBJ2-1, the full variable domain is EAGVAQSPRYKIIEKRQSVAFWCNPISGHATLYWYQQILGQGPKLLIQFQNNGVVDDSQLPKDRFSAERLKGVDSTLKIQPAKLEDSAVYLCASSLVSAGQFFGPGTRLTVL.

The chain carries TRBV5-1 and TRBJ2-5; no firm D call. The CDR3 length is 13 residues. The V gene lost 3 bases and the J gene lost 2 bases, with 8 bases spanning the gap. Germline CDR1 and CDR2: SGHRS and YFSETQ. The DNA of the CDR3 is TGCGCCAGCAGCTACAATAAACAAGAGACCCAGTACTTC. Its translation is CASSYNKQETQYF.

This clonotype was recorded at least ten times. This rearrangement joins TRBV6-5 to TRBJ2-3, with 7 bases fitting TRBD2. The CDR3 spans 15 residues. Germline lookup yields CDR1 MNHEY and CDR2 SVGAGI. J was trimmed by 3 bases and V by 2 bases; bases with no gene match: 5. As DNA, the CDR3 is TGTGCCAGCAGTTACCTAGCGGACCCTACAGATACGCAGTATTTT. Translation: CASSYLADPTDTQYF.

In its sample, this clonotype was seen a few times. This may be a read error, as it is one base from a much larger clone. The rearrangement links TRBV2 to TRBJ2-1, with 8 bases identical to TRBD2. Germline V gives CDR1 SNHLY, CDR2 FYNNEI. Trimming cost V 7 bases and J 9 bases; bases outside gene matches: 14. This CDR3 spans 15 amino acids. The CDR3 loop reads CASTRGLAELSEQFF. CDR3 nucleotide sequence: TGTGCCAGCACCCGCGGACTAGCAGAACTTAGTGAGCAGTTCTTC. Full variable domain (rest looked up from reference TRBV2 and TRBJ2-1): EPEVTQTPSHQVTQMGQEVILRCVPISNHLYFYWYRQILGQKVEFLVSFYNNEISEKSEIFDDQFSVERPDGSNFTLKIRSTKLEDSAMYFCASTRGLAELSEQFFGPGTRLTVL.

This clonotype occurred many times. This chain connects TRBV28 to TRBJ1-1; no clear D gene. The germline V gene has CDR1 MDHEN and CDR2 SYDVKM. The CDR3 covers 16 residues. The V and J ends lost 6 bases and 5 bases respectively, with 22 bases between them. CDR3 coding DNA: TGTGCCAGCAGCCCGACTAGGAAATATCGAGGGACTGAAGCTTTCTTT. It translates to CASSPTRKYRGTEAFF.

This clonotype was observed a few times. The chain combines TRBV4-1 with TRBJ1-6; no clear D. The CDR3 extends over 18 amino acids. V was clipped by 3 bases and J by 0 bases, with 15 bases between them. From germline, CDR1 is MGHRA and CDR2 YSYEKL. CDR3 coding DNA: TGCGCCAGCAGCCACCTCAGGACTGCGAGCTCCTATAATTCACCCCTCCACTTT. It translates to CASSHLRTASSYNSPLHF.

This clonotype was seen at least ten times. This chain links TRBV4-2 with TRBJ1-1, with 7 positions matching TRBD1. J lost 5 bases, V lost 1 base, and 7 bases had no gene match. Germline loops: CDR1 LGHNA, CDR2 YNFKEQ. The CDR3 extends over 15 amino acids. CDR3 protein: CASSQVGTEATEAFF. The CDR3, as DNA: TGTGCCAGCAGCCAAGTAGGGACAGAAGCTACTGAAGCTTTCTTT.

This chain links TRBV28 with TRBJ2-2; 7 bases align to TRBD2. The CDR3 length is 14 residues. CDR1 and CDR2 from the germline V gene are MDHEN and SYDVKM. V gave up 6 bases and J gave up 6 bases; unmatched junction bases: 7. In nucleotides, the CDR3 is TGTGCCAGCAGGGTGGGGAGGGCCGCCGGGGAGCTGTTTTTT. Protein sequence: CASRVGRAAGELFF.

In its sample, this clonotype was seen many times. V usage is TRBV11-2 and J usage is TRBJ2-5; tentative D call: TRBD2 (6 bases). V lost 5 bases and J 3 bases, leaving 13 bases between the germline ends. The CDR3 runs 14 residues. From germline, CDR1 is SGHAT and CDR2 FQNNGV. This chain's CDR3 is CASSHGRGKETQYF. The CDR3 nucleotides read TGTGCCAGCAGCCACGGACGGGGGAAAGAGACCCAGTACTTC.

This clonotype was seen more than once but under ten times. The CDR3 spells CASSQVGGDYEQYF. CDR3 coding DNA: TGCGCCAGCAGCCAAGTGGGAGGTGACTACGAGCAGTACTTC. The chain recombines TRBV4-1 with TRBJ2-7, with D perhaps matching TRBD2 (6 bases). CDR3 length equals 14 residues. V dropped 1 base and J dropped 3 bases, with 10 bases sitting between them. Germline values: CDR1 MGHRA, CDR2 YSYEKL.

The rearrangement uses TRBV5-1 and TRBJ1-6; D remains unclear. The CDR3 has 15 amino acids. V was pared by 0 bases and J by 9 bases, with 13 bases between. Germline V gives CDR1 SGHRS, CDR2 YFSETQ. The CDR3 region is CASSLEGKIGSPLHF. The DNA of the CDR3 is TGCGCCAGCAGCTTGGAAGGGAAAATCGGTTCACCCCTCCACTTT.

This clonotype was seen a handful of times. The V gene is TRBV7-9, the J gene TRBJ2-7, with D maybe TRBD1 (5 bases). The V and J ends lost 1 base and 2 bases respectively, with 12 bases between them. The CDR3 consists of 15 residues. The germline CDR1 and CDR2 sequences are SEHNR and FQNEAQ (reference sequence). The CDR3 region is CASSLGEWTTYEQYF. The DNA for the CDR3 is TGTGCCAGCAGCTTAGGTGAATGGACAACCTACGAGCAGTACTTC.

J is TRBJ1-5 and V is TRBV6-2 or TRBV6-3, with 7 nucleotides matching TRBD1. V was clipped by 4 bases and J by 1 base; unmatched bases: 10. Germline-derived CDR1 and CDR2 are MNHEY and SVGEGT. CDR3 length: 17 amino acids. The CDR3 DNA reads as TGTGCCAGCAGTTTTTCAGGGGGAGGGGGCAGCAATCAGCCCCAGCATTTT. The encoded protein is CASSFSGGGGSNQPQHF.

This clonotype was found many times. The chain joins TRBV12-3 or TRBV12-4 to TRBJ1-2, with 7 bases matching TRBD1. The CDR3 has 15 amino acids. V was clipped by 6 bases and J by 7 bases; unmatched bases: 14. In DNA, the CDR3 is TGTGCCAGCAGGGTAGGGGGCGCGGGATTAGGTGGCTACACCTTC. This encodes CASRVGGAGLGGYTF.

As to this clonotype: Since a much larger clone is just one base distant, this may be a read error. V usage is TRBV9 and J usage is TRBJ1-1, with unresolved D. Looked up from germline, CDR1 is SGDLS and CDR2 is YYNGEE. The CDR3 length is 15 residues. The CDR3 sequence: CASSASWEMNTESFF. The CDR3 DNA is TGTGCCAGCAGCGCTTCTTGGGAAATGAACACTGAATCTTTCTTT.

The chain joins TRBV5-6 to TRBJ1-5; weak D call: TRBD1 (5 bases). Germline V CDR1 and CDR2: SGHDT, YYEEEE. This CDR3 is 14 amino acids long. V lost 4 bases to trimming and J lost 1 base, with 9 bases between them. The CDR3 DNA sequence: TGTGCCAGCAGCCATCGACAGAGCAATCAGCCCCAGCATTTT. It codes for CASSHRQSNQPQHF.

This clonotype was observed at least ten times. The V gene is TRBV28, the J gene TRBJ1-5, with unresolved D. The germline CDR1 and CDR2 sequences are MDHEN and SYDVKM. V lost 1 base and J lost 5, with 9 bases in between. The CDR3 consists of 14 residues. The CDR3 reads CASSLSGDYQPQHF. The CDR3 bases are TGTGCCAGCAGTTTATCCGGAGATTATCAGCCCCAGCATTTT.

Regarding this clonotype: It may be a read error: a sequence one base away is much more abundant. The chain is built from TRBV25-1 and TRBJ1-1; 11 nucleotides match TRBD1. V lost 1 base and J lost 4; bases outside the gene matches: 5. CDR3 size: 16 residues. CDR1 is MGHDK, CDR2 SYGVNS, per germline. CDR3 residues: CASSESGTGGFTEAFF. DNA for the CDR3: TGTGCCAGCAGTGAATCCGGGACAGGGGGTTTCACTGAAGCTTTCTTT.

V gene TRBV18 combines with J gene TRBJ2-2, with unresolved D. The CDR3 sequence is 14 residues long. V was pared by 6 bases and J by 3 bases, with 11 bases between. Germline-derived CDR1 and CDR2 are KGHSH and LQKENI. CDR3 DNA sequence: TGTGCCAGCTCTCTGACCTCCGACACCGGGGAGCTGTTTTTT. Translation gives CASSLTSDTGELFF.

The table lists this clonotype with a few counts. This chain links TRBV30 with TRBJ1-2; D gene ambiguous. Trimming removed 2 bases at V and 7 bases at J, with 8 bases between. Germline V lookup: CDR1 GTSNPN, CDR2 SVGIG (reference sequence). The CDR3 spans 11 residues. CDR3 sequence: CAWSPGIGYTF. The CDR3 DNA reads TGTGCCTGGAGTCCGGGGATTGGCTACACCTTC.

This clonotype was observed many times. CDR3 loop: CSASSGLNTGELFF. Written as DNA, the CDR3 is TGCAGTGCTAGTTCCGGGTTGAACACCGGGGAGCTGTTTTTT. This chain connects TRBV20-1 to TRBJ2-2; D remains unclear. The CDR3 is 14 amino acids. The V gene lost 3 bases and the J gene lost 1 base, with 9 bases spanning the gap. The germline V gene has CDR1 DFQATT and CDR2 SNEGSKA (reference sequence).

This clonotype was counted at least ten times. This chain's CDR3 is CASKGQGSGSPLHF. For the CDR3, the DNA is TGTGCCAGCAAGGGACAGGGTAGTGGATCACCCCTCCACTTT. The genes are TRBV2 and TRBJ1-6; TRBD1 matches at 9 bases. This CDR3 comprises 14 residues. V shed 7 bases, J shed 10 bases, and the junction held 8 bases outside the gene matches. Germline V gene lookup returns CDR1 SNHLY and CDR2 FYNNEI. The full variable domain, its missing parts supplied by reference TRBV2 and TRBJ1-6, is EPEVTQTPSHQVTQMGQEVILRCVPISNHLYFYWYRQILGQKVEFLVSFYNNEISEKSEIFDDQFSVERPDGSNFTLKIRSTKLEDSAMYFCASKGQGSGSPLHFGNGTRLTVT.

This clonotype was counted ten times or more. V usage is TRBV29-1 and J usage is TRBJ1-1; TRBD1 matches 7 bases. J lost 1 base, V lost 1 base, and 3 bases had no gene match. Germline V gene data show CDR1 as SQVTM and CDR2 as ANQGSEA. There are 14 residues in the CDR3. CDR3 coding DNA: TGCAGCGTTGAAGGATCAGGGGGGAACACTGAAGCTTTCTTT. Translation gives CSVEGSGGNTEAFF. Looking up the rest from reference TRBV29-1 and TRBJ1-1 gives the full variable domain: SAVISQKPSRDICQRGTSLTIQCQVDSQVTMMFWYRQQPGQSLTLIATANQGSEATYESGFVIDKFPISRPNLTFSTLTVSNMSPEDSSIYLCSVEGSGGNTEAFFGQGTRLTVV.